The clone carrying this T cell receptor beta chain occurred a few times. These data belong to a study of blood T cells in healthy people across ages. It was with a sample-barcoded 5' primer and a J-beta primer mix that a second PCR of about 6 to 12 cycles was run. A template-switch adaptor that had 12 random nucleotides put a tag on each cDNA molecule. Each CDR3 protein is one row after TCRdb ran MiXCR on the 5' RACE reads. Seen here are around 940,000 distinct CDR3 sequences, roughly 51% observed once, and the top ten hold over 20%. Germline CDR1 reads MGHRA; CDR2 reads YSYEKL. The V gene end was trimmed by 7 bases and the J gene end by 0 bases; junction bases not matched to a gene: 6. The CDR3 is made up of 15 amino acids.

This sequence joins TRBV4-1 and TRBJ2-3; TRBD2 matches at 8 bases. This clonotype originated in a woman in her fifties or sixties in good health. Sequencing input: blood. In nucleotides, the CDR3 is TGCGCCAGCACCGGGGGGGGCGTAAGCACAGATACGCAGTATTTT. This encodes CASTGGGVSTDTQYF.